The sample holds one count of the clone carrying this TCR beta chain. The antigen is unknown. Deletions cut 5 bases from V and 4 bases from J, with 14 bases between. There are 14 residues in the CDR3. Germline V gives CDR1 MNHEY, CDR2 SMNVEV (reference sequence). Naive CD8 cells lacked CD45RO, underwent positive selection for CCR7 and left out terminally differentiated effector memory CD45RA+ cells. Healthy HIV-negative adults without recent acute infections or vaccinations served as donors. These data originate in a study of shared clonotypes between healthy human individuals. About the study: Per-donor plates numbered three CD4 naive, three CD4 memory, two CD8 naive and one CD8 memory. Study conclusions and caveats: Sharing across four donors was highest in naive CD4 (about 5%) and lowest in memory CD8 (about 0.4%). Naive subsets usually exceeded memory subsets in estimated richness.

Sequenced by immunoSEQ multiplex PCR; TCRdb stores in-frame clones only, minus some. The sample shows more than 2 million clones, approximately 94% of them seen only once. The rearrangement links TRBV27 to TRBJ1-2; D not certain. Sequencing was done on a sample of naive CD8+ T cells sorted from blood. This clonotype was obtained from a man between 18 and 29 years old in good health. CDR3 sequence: CASSATDGPYGYTF. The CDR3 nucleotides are TGTGCCAGCAGTGCCACGGACGGACCCTATGGCTACACCTTC.